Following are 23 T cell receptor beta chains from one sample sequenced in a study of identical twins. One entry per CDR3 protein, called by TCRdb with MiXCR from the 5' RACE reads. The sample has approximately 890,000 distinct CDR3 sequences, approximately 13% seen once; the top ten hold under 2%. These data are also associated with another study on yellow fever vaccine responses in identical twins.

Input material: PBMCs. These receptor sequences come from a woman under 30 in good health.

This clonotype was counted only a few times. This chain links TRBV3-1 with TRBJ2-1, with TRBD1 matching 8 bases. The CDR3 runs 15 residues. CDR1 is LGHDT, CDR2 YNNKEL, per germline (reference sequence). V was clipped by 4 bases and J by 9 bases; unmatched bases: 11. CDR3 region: CASSLGQVLSGEQFF. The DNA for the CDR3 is TGTGCCAGCAGCCTGGGACAGGTTTTAAGCGGTGAGCAGTTCTTC.

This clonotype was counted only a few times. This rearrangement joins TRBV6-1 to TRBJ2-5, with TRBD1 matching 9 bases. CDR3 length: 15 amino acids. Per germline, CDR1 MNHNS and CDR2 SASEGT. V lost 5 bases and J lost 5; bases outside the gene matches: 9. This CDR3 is CASSITGGAYETQYF. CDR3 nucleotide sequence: TGTGCCAGCAGTATAACAGGGGGCGCGTACGAGACCCAGTACTTC.

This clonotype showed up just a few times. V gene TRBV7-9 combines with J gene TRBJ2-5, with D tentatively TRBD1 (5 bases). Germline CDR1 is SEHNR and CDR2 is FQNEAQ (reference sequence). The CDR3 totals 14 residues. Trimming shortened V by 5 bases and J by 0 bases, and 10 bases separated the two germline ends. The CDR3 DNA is TGTGCCAGCAGCGGCGACAGCCACCAAGAGACCCAGTACTTC. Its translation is CASSGDSHQETQYF.

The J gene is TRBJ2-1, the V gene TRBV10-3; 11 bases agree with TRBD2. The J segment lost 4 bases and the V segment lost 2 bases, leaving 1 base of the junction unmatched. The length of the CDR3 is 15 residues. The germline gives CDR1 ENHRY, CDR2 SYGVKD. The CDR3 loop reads CAISETSGGYNEQFF. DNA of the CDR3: TGTGCCATCAGTGAGACTAGCGGGGGTTACAATGAGCAGTTCTTC.

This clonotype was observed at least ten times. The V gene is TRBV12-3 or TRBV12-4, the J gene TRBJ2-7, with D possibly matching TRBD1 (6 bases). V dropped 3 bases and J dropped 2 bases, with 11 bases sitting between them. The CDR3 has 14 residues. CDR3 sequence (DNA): TGTGCCAGCAGTTTCCGGGACACCCCCTACGAGCAGTACTTC. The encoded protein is CASSFRDTPYEQYF.

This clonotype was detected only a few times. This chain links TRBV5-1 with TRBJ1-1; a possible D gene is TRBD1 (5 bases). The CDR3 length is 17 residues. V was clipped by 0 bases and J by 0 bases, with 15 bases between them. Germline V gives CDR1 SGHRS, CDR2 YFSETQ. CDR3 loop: CASSLAPGRNLNTEAFF. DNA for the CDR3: TGCGCCAGCAGCTTGGCCCCGGGACGGAATTTGAACACTGAAGCTTTCTTT.

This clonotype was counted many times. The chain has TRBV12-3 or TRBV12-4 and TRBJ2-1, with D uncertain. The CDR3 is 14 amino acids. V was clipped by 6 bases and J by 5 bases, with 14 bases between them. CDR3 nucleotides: TGTGCCAGCAGGCCTGGCCAGGATAACAATGAGCAGTTCTTC. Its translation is CASRPGQDNNEQFF.

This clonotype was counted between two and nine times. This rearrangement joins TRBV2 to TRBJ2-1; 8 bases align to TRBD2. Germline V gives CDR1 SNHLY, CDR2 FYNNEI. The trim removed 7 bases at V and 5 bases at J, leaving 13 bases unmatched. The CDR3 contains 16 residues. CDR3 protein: CASITPTAGGDNEQFF. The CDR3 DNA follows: TGTGCCAGCATCACTCCCACGGCGGGGGGCGACAATGAGCAGTTCTTC.

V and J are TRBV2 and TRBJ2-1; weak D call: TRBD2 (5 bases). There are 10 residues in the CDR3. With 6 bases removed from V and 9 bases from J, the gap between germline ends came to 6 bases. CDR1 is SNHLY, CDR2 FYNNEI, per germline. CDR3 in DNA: TGTGCCAGCAGAGGGAGTGAGCAGTTCTTC. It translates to CASRGSEQFF.

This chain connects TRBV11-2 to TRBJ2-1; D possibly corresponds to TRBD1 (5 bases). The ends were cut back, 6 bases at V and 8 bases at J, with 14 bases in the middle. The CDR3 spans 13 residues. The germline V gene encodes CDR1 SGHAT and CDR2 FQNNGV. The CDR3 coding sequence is TGTGCCAGCAGTGGCCGGACACTATATGAGCAGTTCTTC. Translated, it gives CASSGRTLYEQFF.

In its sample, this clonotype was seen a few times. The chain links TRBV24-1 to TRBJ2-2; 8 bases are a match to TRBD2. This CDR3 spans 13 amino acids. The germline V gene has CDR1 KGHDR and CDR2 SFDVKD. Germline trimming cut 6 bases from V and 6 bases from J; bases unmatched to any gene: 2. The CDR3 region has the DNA TGTGCCACCAGTAGCGGGAGTCCCGGGGAGCTGTTTTTT. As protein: CATSSGSPGELFF.

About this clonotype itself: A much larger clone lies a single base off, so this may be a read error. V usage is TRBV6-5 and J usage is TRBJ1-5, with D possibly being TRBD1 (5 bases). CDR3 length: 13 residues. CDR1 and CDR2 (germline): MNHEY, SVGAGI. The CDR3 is CASTYSAGQPQHF. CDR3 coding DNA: TGTGCCAGCACTTACTCTGCAGGGCAGCCCCAGCATTTT.

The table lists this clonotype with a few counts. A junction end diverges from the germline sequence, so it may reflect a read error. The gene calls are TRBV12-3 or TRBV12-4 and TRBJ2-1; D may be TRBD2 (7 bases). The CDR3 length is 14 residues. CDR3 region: CASRLGGGLNEQFF. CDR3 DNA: TGTGCCAGCAGATTAGGGGGAGGGCTCAATGAGCAGTTCTTC.

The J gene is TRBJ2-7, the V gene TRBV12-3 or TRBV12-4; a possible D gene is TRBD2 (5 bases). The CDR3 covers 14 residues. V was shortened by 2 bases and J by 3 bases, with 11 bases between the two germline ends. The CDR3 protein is CASSLPGVVYEQYF. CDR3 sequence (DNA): TGTGCCAGCAGTTTACCCGGGGTAGTCTACGAGCAGTACTTC.

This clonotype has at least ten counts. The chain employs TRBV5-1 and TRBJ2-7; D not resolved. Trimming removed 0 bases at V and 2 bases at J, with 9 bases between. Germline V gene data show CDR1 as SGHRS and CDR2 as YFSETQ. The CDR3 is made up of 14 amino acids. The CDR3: CASSLVRNPYEQYF. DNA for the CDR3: TGCGCCAGCAGCTTGGTCAGGAACCCCTACGAGCAGTACTTC.

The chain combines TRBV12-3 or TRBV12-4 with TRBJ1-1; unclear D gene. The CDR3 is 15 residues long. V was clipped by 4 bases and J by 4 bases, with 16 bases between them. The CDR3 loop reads CASSSKGVVGTEAFF. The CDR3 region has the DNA TGTGCCAGCAGTTCGAAAGGAGTAGTAGGCACTGAAGCTTTCTTT.

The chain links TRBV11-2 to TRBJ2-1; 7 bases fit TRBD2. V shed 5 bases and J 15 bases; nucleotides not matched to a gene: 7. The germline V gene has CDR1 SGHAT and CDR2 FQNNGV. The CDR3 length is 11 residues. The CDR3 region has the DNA TGTGCCAGCAGCCCTAGGGGAGGGGTGTTCTTC. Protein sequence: CASSPRGGVFF.

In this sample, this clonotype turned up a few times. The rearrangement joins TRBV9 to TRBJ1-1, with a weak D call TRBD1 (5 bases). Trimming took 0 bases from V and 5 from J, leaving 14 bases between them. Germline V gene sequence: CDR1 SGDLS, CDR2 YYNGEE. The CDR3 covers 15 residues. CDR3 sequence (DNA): TGTGCCAGCAGCGTAGCTTACGGGGGGGGAACTGAAGCTTTCTTT. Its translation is CASSVAYGGGTEAFF.

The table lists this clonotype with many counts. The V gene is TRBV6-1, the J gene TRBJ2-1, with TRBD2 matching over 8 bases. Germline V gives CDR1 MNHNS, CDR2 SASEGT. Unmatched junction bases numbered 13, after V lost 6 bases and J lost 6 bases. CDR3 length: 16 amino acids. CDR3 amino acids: CASSVTGGIPANEQFF. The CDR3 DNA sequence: TGTGCCAGCAGCGTTACGGGAGGGATTCCGGCCAATGAGCAGTTCTTC.

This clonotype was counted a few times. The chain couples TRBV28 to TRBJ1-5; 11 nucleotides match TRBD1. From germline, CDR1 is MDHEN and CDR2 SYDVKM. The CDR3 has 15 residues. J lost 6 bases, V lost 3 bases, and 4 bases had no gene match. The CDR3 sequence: CASSFSDRGLQPQHF. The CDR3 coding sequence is TGTGCCAGCAGTTTTTCGGACAGGGGGCTTCAGCCCCAGCATTTT.

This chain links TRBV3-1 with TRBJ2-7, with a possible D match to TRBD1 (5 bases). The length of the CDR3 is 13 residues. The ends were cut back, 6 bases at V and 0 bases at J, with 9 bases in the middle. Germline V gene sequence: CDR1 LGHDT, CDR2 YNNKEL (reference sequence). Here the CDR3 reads CASRSGLSYEQYF. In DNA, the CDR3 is TGTGCCAGCAGGTCAGGGCTCTCCTACGAGCAGTACTTC.

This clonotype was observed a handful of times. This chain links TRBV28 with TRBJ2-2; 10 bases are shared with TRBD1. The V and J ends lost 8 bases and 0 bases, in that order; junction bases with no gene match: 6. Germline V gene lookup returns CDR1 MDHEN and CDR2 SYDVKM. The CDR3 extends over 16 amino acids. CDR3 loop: CASLGTGATNTGELFF. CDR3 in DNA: TGTGCCAGCCTTGGGACAGGGGCCACGAACACCGGGGAGCTGTTTTTT.

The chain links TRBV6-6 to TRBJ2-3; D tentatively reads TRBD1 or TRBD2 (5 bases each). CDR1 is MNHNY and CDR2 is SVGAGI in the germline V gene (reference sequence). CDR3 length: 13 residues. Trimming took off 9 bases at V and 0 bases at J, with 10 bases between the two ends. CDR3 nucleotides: TGTGCCAGTACGGGGCGAAGCACAGATACGCAGTATTTT. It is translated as CASTGRSTDTQYF.